These T cell receptor beta chains were read from a single sample in a study of T cells in localized non-small cell lung cancer. Assay: immunoSEQ multiplex PCR; the TCRdb copy retains only in-frame clones and omits some. The data hold a few thousand clones, with roughly 36% observed a single time. The sequencing used normal lung tissue next to the tumor, collected before any cancer treatment. The receptors shown here come from a female donor over 55 with stage I squamous cell lung carcinoma. CDR3s include the opening cysteine and the closing phenylalanine or tryptophan. D genes are given only for firm matches. For some rows the clone size is stated as once, few or many, or as a class when expanded; others skip it.

TRBV19	TRBJ2-1	NA	NA	TGTGCCAGTAGTACAGGGGGGAGTTCGTATAATGAGCAGTTCTTC	CASSTGGSSYNEQFF
TRBV9	TRBJ2-3	few	TRBD2	TGTGCCAGCACCCCTAGCGGGAGTAGCACAGATACGCAGTATTTT	CASTPSGSSTDTQYF
TRBV11-3	TRBJ2-7	medium-sized	TRBD1	TGTGCCAGCAGTTACGACAGGGTTAGTTCCTACGAGCAGTACTTC	CASSYDRVSSYEQYF
TRBV15	TRBJ2-7	NA	NA	TGTGCCACCAGTCAGTGGGGAACGGGGGACGAGCAGTACTTC	CATSQWGTGDEQYF
TRBV10-2	TRBJ2-7	few	NA	TGCGCCAGCAGGGAGGGCCTTAGCTACGAGCAGTACTTC	CASREGLSYEQYF
TRBV18	TRBJ2-2	NA	NA	TGTGCCAGCTCACCACCAGGTCTAGCTCCCGGGGAGCTGTTTTTT	CASSPPGLAPGELFF
TRBV2	TRBJ1-1	few	TRBD1	TGTGCCAGCAATCCGACAGGGCGGACTGAAGCTTTCTTT	CASNPTGRTEAFF
TRBV28	TRBJ1-5	NA	NA	TGTGCCAGCAGTTTATGGCTACCCTCCGTGGGGGGAGGGAATCAGCCCCAGCATTTT	CASSLWLPSVGGGNQPQHF
TRBV11-3	TRBJ2-7	few	TRBD2	TGTGCCAGCAGCTTGAACCTAGCGGTCTACGAGCAGTACTTC	CASSLNLAVYEQYF
TRBV6-8	TRBJ1-1	few	NA	TGTGCCAGCAGTGTGACGGTGAACACTGAAGCTTTCTTT	CASSVTVNTEAFF
TRBV2	TRBJ2-3	NA	TRBD1	TGTGCCAGCAGTGACAGGGGGCTGGATACGCAGTATTTT	CASSDRGLDTQYF
TRBV12-5	TRBJ2-3	few	NA	TGTGCTAGTGGTAGAAGCAGAGGGGATACGCAGTATTTT	CASGRSRGDTQYF
TRBV6-8	TRBJ2-2	NA	NA	TGTGCCAGCAGCGCTACAGGGAACACCGGGGAGCTGTTTTTT	CASSATGNTGELFF
TRBV18	TRBJ2-3	NA	TRBD2	TGTGCCAGCTCACCAGTGGGGGGGAGCACAGATACGCAGTATTTT	CASSPVGGSTDTQYF
TRBV14	TRBJ1-2	NA	TRBD1	TGTGCCAGCAGCCAAGACCCGACAGGGTCCCCTCCAGTTAACACCTTC	CASSQDPTGSPPVNTF
TRBV11-3	TRBJ2-1	NA	NA	TGTGCCAGCAGCCTTAAAGGAGCCACAGGAGGTGAGCAGTTCTTC	CASSLKGATGGEQFF
TRBV14	TRBJ2-7	NA	TRBD2	TGTGCCAGCAGCCAAGCATACGAGGGACTAGCGGGCAACTCCTACGAGCAGTACTTC	CASSQAYEGLAGNSYEQYF
TRBV6-8	TRBJ2-7	few	NA	TGTGCCAGCAGTGGACGACAGGGAGGCGGCTACGAGCAGTACTTC	CASSGRQGGGYEQYF
TRBV19	TRBJ2-5	NA	NA	TGTGCCAGTAGTATAGGGGGGGGCAGTAAAAAGACCCAGTACTTC	CASSIGGGSKKTQYF
TRBV6-8	TRBJ2-7	NA	TRBD2	TGTGCCAGCAGTTACTCGGGGGGGGATCTGAGGGAGCAGTACTTC	CASSYSGGDLREQYF
TRBV9	TRBJ2-1	few	NA	TGTGCCAGCAGCTTCTCGTCGGGTGAGCAGTTCTTC	CASSFSSGEQFF
TRBV28	TRBJ1-2	NA	NA	TGTGCCAGCAGTTCTCCTGGCAGGCCAAGGTATGGCTACACCTTC	CASSSPGRPRYGYTF
TRBV28	TRBJ1-2	NA	NA	TGTGCCACTTCTAGGACAGTTAACTATGGCTACACCTTC	CATSRTVNYGYTF
TRBV11-3	TRBJ1-3	few	TRBD1	TGTGCCAGCAGCTTACAGGGGGAAAGGAGAAACACCATATATTTT	CASSLQGERRNTIYF
TRBV9	TRBJ2-1	few	TRBD2	TGTGCCAGCAAAAGGGCTAGCGGGACCATTGATGAGCAGTTCTTC	CASKRASGTIDEQFF
TRBV19	TRBJ2-3	NA	TRBD1	TGTGCCAGTAGGACAGGGCACACAGATACGCAGTATTTT	CASRTGHTDTQYF
TRBV9	TRBJ2-1	NA	TRBD2	TGTGCCAGCAGTTTTCTCCCCGGGACTAGAGCTGGTGAGCAGTTCTTC	CASSFLPGTRAGEQFF
TRBV9	TRBJ1-2	NA	NA	TGTGCCAGCAGTGAGGCAGGGTATGGCTACACCTTC	CASSEAGYGYTF
TRBV6-7	TRBJ2-3	NA	TRBD2	TGTGCCAGCAGTGAAGCGCTTAGAATGGCTAGCGGGTTAGATACGCAGTATTTT	CASSEALRMASGLDTQYF
TRBV15	TRBJ2-6	large	NA	TGTGCCACCAGCAGAGGGAACCAGGGTCCACCCCGCTCTGGGGCCAACGTCCTGACTTTC	CATSRGNQGPPRSGANVLTF
TRBV11-3	TRBJ1-1	NA	NA	TGTGCCAGCAGCCCCCGCATGGGGATCGGCACTGAAGCTTTCTTT	CASSPRMGIGTEAFF
TRBV6-8	TRBJ2-7	few	NA	TGTGCCAAGTACAGGGTTCCCTACGAGCAGTACTTC	CAKYRVPYEQYF
TRBV18	TRBJ1-1	once	NA	TGTGCCAGCACCGAGGGCCCCAGCACTGAAGCTTTCTTT	CASTEGPSTEAFF
TRBV29-1	TRBJ2-2	NA	TRBD1	TGCAGCGTGGGACAGGGGGCTATTAACACCGGGGAGCTGTTTTTT	CSVGQGAINTGELFF
TRBV19	TRBJ2-1	NA	TRBD2	TGTGCCAGTAGCTCTACTAGCGGGGGGGCCCGGTACAATGAGCAGTTCTTC	CASSSTSGGARYNEQFF
TRBV6-8	TRBJ2-7	large	TRBD1	TGTGCCAGCAGTTATCGGGGGACAGGAGGGGACTACGAGCAGTACTTC	CASSYRGTGGDYEQYF
TRBV4-1	TRBJ1-4	large	TRBD1	TGCGCCAGCAGCCAAGAAGGACAGGCAGCTAATGAAAAACTGTTTTTT	CASSQEGQAANEKLFF
TRBV9	TRBJ1-1	few	NA	TGTGCCAGCAGTCGAGGTGGGATCGGGAACACTGAAGCTTTCTTT	CASSRGGIGNTEAFF
TRBV11-1	TRBJ2-5	few	NA	TGTGCCAGCAGCTCCCTGTTGGACCCAGAGTCCCAGTACTTC	CASSSLLDPESQYF
TRBV28	TRBJ1-4	NA	NA	TGTGCCAGCAGTTTCGGGGGAGGGGGACGGTGGGGAAAACTGTTTTTT	CASSFGGGGRWGKLFF
TRBV5-1	TRBJ1-2	few	TRBD1	TGCGCCAGCAGCTTGACAGGGGGCAACTATGGCTACACCTTC	CASSLTGGNYGYTF
TRBV6-8	TRBJ1-5	NA	TRBD1	TGTGCCAGCAGTGCCCGGGACAGGGGGCTTAATCAGCCCCAGCATTTT	CASSARDRGLNQPQHF
TRBV11-3	TRBJ1-1	medium-sized	TRBD1	TGTGCCAGCAGCTTGGGCGGGACAGGGTTGAGCACTGAAGCTTTCTTT	CASSLGGTGLSTEAFF
TRBV18	TRBJ2-3	large	NA	TGTGCCAGCTCACAGGGAGTTGAAGATACGCAGTATTTT	CASSQGVEDTQYF
TRBV11-3	TRBJ1-4	NA	NA	TGTGCCAGCAGCTTGGATGGACCGCCTCGGGAAAAACTGTTTTTT	CASSLDGPPREKLFF
TRBV2	TRBJ1-1	few	NA	TGTGCCAGCAGTGCATCGAACACTGAAGCTTTCTTT	CASSASNTEAFF
TRBV9	TRBJ1-1	NA	NA	TGTGCCAGCAGCGTAGTCGGGGGAGATGAAGCTTTCTTT	CASSVVGGDEAFF
TRBV19	TRBJ1-5	NA	TRBD1	TGTGCCAGTAGTAACAGGGGAGGCAATCAGCCCCAGCATTTT	CASSNRGGNQPQHF
TRBV29-1	TRBJ1-2	NA	NA	TGCAGCGTTGAATCGACGGAATCTAACTATGGCTACACCTTC	CSVESTESNYGYTF
TRBV28	TRBJ1-3	few	NA	TGTGCCAGCAGTGTTTCAGAGGGCGTTCGGTGGAACACCATATATTTT	CASSVSEGVRWNTIYF
TRBV1	TRBJ1-2	few	NA	TGCGCCAGCAGCCAAGGGGAACAGGGGGTCTATGGCTACACCTTC	CASSQGEQGVYGYTF
TRBV11-3	TRBJ2-1	NA	NA	TGTGCCAGCAGCCCTTCGCCGAGCTCCTACAATGAGCAGTTCTTC	CASSPSPSSYNEQFF
TRBV11-3	TRBJ1-6	medium-sized	NA	TGTGCCAGCAGCTTAAGATGGCAGGGGCCTACAGGGAATTCACCCCTCCACTTT	CASSLRWQGPTGNSPLHF
TRBV5-1	TRBJ1-3	NA	TRBD1	TGCGCCAGCTCCGGGACAGGGTCAGGAAACACCATATATTTT	CASSGTGSGNTIYF